The sequence of this T cell receptor beta chain was determined in a study of tumor and adjacent non-tumor tissue in lung cancer. Across the study: The patients, some ten men and roughly 5 women, were roughly 30 to 80 with stage I to III disease. About 4.17 million productive TCRbeta reads were obtained per sample on average.

No cell sorting was done before RNA was extracted from the tissue. Distant lung tissue was collected more than 3 cm away from the tumor edge. Regarding this clonotype: At one end the junction does not follow the germline gene, possibly because of a read error.

Germline loops: CDR1 MNHNS, CDR2 SASEGT. This CDR3 is 13 amino acids long. TCRbeta libraries were built with three rounds of nested PCR, modified from ARM-PCR. TCRdb used MiXCR to reprocess the multiplex PCR reads, holding one entry per CDR3 protein. The data show fewer than 90,000 distinct CDR3 sequences, more than 75% seen once. The chain joins TRBV6-1 to TRBJ2-7; possible D gene TRBD2, 6 bases. This receptor was obtained from a woman aged 45-60 years with non-small cell lung cancer. Sequencing was performed on distant non-tumor lung tissue. The CDR3 protein is CAGSSGDSYEHYF. The CDR3 DNA follows: TGTGCCGGCTCCTCGGGGGACTCCTACGAGCACTATTTC.